The TCR beta chain described here comes from a study of blood T cell repertoires in COVID-19 (dated by TCRdb to the early 2020s). About the investigation overall: Samples from collaborators originated in the United States, Italy and Spain and spanned both the acute and convalescent phases of COVID-19. Where HLA class I and class II types were available, the types were taken from metadata supplied by the sample provider, not from assay-based typing. The samples were drawn from two sources: the first 160 participants of the ongoing ImmuneRACE study, and 950 to 1,500 subjects contributed by 6 global collaborators. Deeply sampled blood TCRbeta repertoires from subjects exposed to, actively infected with, or recovered from COVID-19 were included in the dataset. The repertoires were released in a freely available public database intended as a resource for research on the immune response to SARS-CoV-2. The prospective study material was composed of cDNA or gDNA derived from T cells, B-cell-depleted T cells, or PBMCs. The sample metadata nearly always contained a de-identified subject ID, COVID-19 status, age in years and sex.

The germline ends are 7 bases apart after V is trimmed by 3 bases and J by 7 bases. CDR1 and CDR2 were assigned from the germline V gene as MNHNS and SASEGT. From cysteine to phenylalanine, the CDR3 is 12 amino acids long. Only the CDR3 DNA stays, 36 bases, in frame from base 1. Results and caveats for the whole study, not just this receptor: Clinical and demographic metadata were provided uncurated, with the amount varying by source and participant.

TCRbeta CDR3 regions were amplified from genomic DNA using the immunoSEQ Assay, a bias-controlled multiplex PCR. The original methods were these. The number of nucleated cells in each sample was estimated by amplification of reference gene primers within the assay. To quantify the absolute abundance of each unique TCRbeta CDR3 rearrangement, sequence reads were collapsed and filtered. For each sample, productive Simpson clonality was calculated as the square root of Simpson's diversity index over productive rearrangements. TCRdb took this table from immuneACCESS and kept in-frame rearrangements with V and J called. Such tables lack part of the clones; where checked against another copy, unresolved V genes explain under half of the gap, and the rest is unexplained. V, J and clone size derive from that table, while D and trimming were established from the DNA sequence. This sample holds about 200,000 clones; around 88% were observed only once. Of the sample, 5% to 7% falls within the top ten clones.

In the prospective study, participants were roughly 18 to 95 years old, resided in 24 geographic areas of the United States, and were enrolled through a virtual design. To assign participants to cohorts, the prospective study relied on clinical history that participants themselves reported in a screening survey and a study questionnaire. In the prospective study, whole blood, serum and a nasopharyngeal or oropharyngeal swab were collected from each participant by mobile phlebotomists. Over an approximately 2-month period, participants in the prospective study had the option of providing additional blood draws and questionnaires. Blood samples from the prospective study were shipped frozen or at room temperature prior to DNA extraction. Note on this clone: This receptor's antigen is unknown. Per-nucleotide qualities are absent, and no much larger clonotype sits a single base away.

The chain links TRBV6-1 with TRBJ2-1; no D gene call is confident. This receptor was identified in a man aged 35-49 years with acute COVID-19. Sequencing was performed on PBMCs or T cells enriched from blood (not recorded which). The bases read TGTGCCAGCAGTGATACCGGGAATGAGCAGTTCTTC. This encodes CASSDTGNEQFF.